These 9 T cell receptor beta chains originate from one sample sequenced in a study of OX40 agonist ivuxolimab in advanced cancers. The method was immunoSEQ multiplex PCR; TCRdb's version includes in-frame clones alone and lacks a portion of them. The sample records 50,000 or so clones, approximately 86% being singletons. The sequencing here drew on CD4+ or CD8+ T cells sorted from blood, taken in a trial of the OX40 agonist ivuxolimab. These receptors were obtained from an adult with an advanced solid tumor such as melanoma, head and neck, liver or kidney cancer.

This clone was counted between two and nine times. The chain carries TRBV5-1 and TRBJ2-7; D call uncertain. The CDR3 totals 11 residues. V gave up 8 bases and J gave up 3 bases, with 9 bases separating them. CDR1 is SGHRS and CDR2 is YFSETQ in the germline V gene. For the CDR3, the DNA is TGCGCCAGAACAGAATTCTACGAGCAGTACTTC. Its protein is CARTEFYEQYF.

This sequence joins TRBV19 and TRBJ1-2; tentative D call: TRBD1 (6 bases). The V end was cut by 9 bases, the J end by 7 bases, with 18 bases between. Per germline, CDR1 LNHDA and CDR2 SQIVND (reference sequence). The CDR3 runs 13 residues. CDR3 sequence (DNA): TGTGCCAGCCAAGGCGCGGGGGCAGCTGGCTACACCTTC. Protein product: CASQGAGAAGYTF.

This clone has only a few counts. The chain recombines TRBV27 with TRBJ2-2; the D is unclear. The CDR3 is made up of 14 amino acids. V was shortened by 3 bases and J by 1 base, with 6 bases between the two germline ends. Germline lookup yields CDR1 MNHEY and CDR2 SMNVEV (reference sequence). The CDR3 bases are TGTGCCAGCAGTTTTGTACAGAACACCGGGGAGCTGTTTTTT. It yields the protein CASSFVQNTGELFF.

V gene TRBV6-5 combines with J gene TRBJ1-4, with a possible D match to TRBD1 (5 bases). The germline gives CDR1 MNHEY, CDR2 SVGAGI. V dropped 6 bases and J dropped 7 bases, with 18 bases sitting between them. The CDR3 runs to 15 residues. The DNA for the CDR3 is TGTGCCAGCAGCCCCGTGGGGACGGTGGCTGAAAAACTGTTTTTT. Translation gives CASSPVGTVAEKLFF.

The rearrangement joins TRBV5-1 to TRBJ2-2; D tentatively reads TRBD1 or TRBD2 (5 bases each). The germline V gene has CDR1 SGHRS and CDR2 YFSETQ. CDR3 length: 13 residues. V dropped 5 bases and J dropped 2 bases, with 7 bases sitting between them. CDR3 bases: TGCGCCAGCAGTTGGGACAACACCGGGGAGCTGTTTTTT. It yields the protein CASSWDNTGELFF.

The V and J genes are TRBV5-1 and TRBJ2-7; 9 nucleotides agree with TRBD2. The V and J ends lost 0 bases and 3 bases, in that order; junction bases with no gene match: 7. Germline CDR1 reads SGHRS; CDR2 reads YFSETQ. The CDR3 is 16 amino acids. The CDR3 loop is CASSLVFASGIYEQYF. The CDR3 DNA follows: TGCGCCAGCAGCTTGGTCTTTGCTAGCGGGATCTACGAGCAGTACTTC.

The rearrangement uses TRBV6-6 and TRBJ2-3; 7 bases agree with TRBD2. The length of the CDR3 is 15 residues. The germline gives CDR1 MNHNY, CDR2 SVGAGI (reference sequence). The V gene end was trimmed by 5 bases and the J gene end by 2 bases; junction bases not matched to a gene: 7. The CDR3 DNA follows: TGTGCCAGCAGTGATCGACGGGGGGACACAGATACGCAGTATTTT. It encodes CASSDRRGDTDTQYF.

CDR3 coding DNA: TGTGCCAGCAGCCTGGACCTAGGAGCACTGAACACCGGGGAGCTGTTTTTT. Amino acids: CASSLDLGALNTGELFF. The V gene is TRBV14, the J gene TRBJ2-2; D is unresolved. This CDR3 region has 17 residues. Per the germline V gene, CDR1 is SGHDN and CDR2 is FVKESK. Trimming removed 4 bases at V and 1 base at J, with 16 bases between.

Remarks on this clone: Mismatch with germline at one junction end may stem from a read error. The V and J genes are TRBV7-7 and TRBJ2-7; 9 bases are shared with TRBD1. CDR1 and CDR2 from the germline V gene are SSHAT and FNYEAQ (reference sequence). The CDR3 spans 13 residues. For the CDR3, the DNA is TGTGCTAGCAGCCCGGGACAGGGCTACGAGCAGTACTTC. It codes for CASSPGQGYEQYF.